The TCR beta chain described here comes from a study of T-cell reconstitution after alpha-beta-depleted transplantation in children. The CDR3 is made up of 17 amino acids. The junction had 11 bases not matched to a gene; V was cut back by 5 bases and J by 3 bases. Germline V gene lookup returns CDR1 SGDLS and CDR2 YYNGEE. Study results and limitations: Recipient T cells and thymic progenitors that survived were the source of the high TCRbeta diversity seen at day 60 in some patients. Expanded clones from the graft, numbering several hundred, reportedly supplied alpha-beta T cells about two months after transplant. T-cell counts and diversity were attributed mostly to newly produced T cells one year after transplant.

Unique molecular identifiers were built into the TCRbeta library. MiXCR, applied by TCRdb to the PCR reads, yields one record per CDR3 protein. The sample records 780,000 or so distinct CDR3 sequences, under 20% being singletons. In the case of this clonotype: Its cognate antigen is unknown.

The rearrangement links TRBV9 to TRBJ2-1, with 10 bases fitting TRBD2. This receptor was obtained from a male patient younger than 18 who had a stem cell transplant for acute lymphoblastic leukemia, so the T cells may come from the graft donor. The specimen comprised PBMCs, mostly from graft donor cells, sampled 360 days after TCRalphabeta/CD19-depleted stem cell transplant. For the CDR3, the DNA is TGTGCCAGCAGTGACCCGCTAGCGGGAGCGATCTACAATGAGCAGTTCTTC. It yields the protein CASSDPLAGAIYNEQFF.